This T cell receptor (beta chain) was captured by sequencing in a study of radiotherapy plus CTLA-4 blockade in lung cancer (dated by TCRdb to 2017 to 2018). Context from the whole study: Objective responses were observed in 15% to 20% of enrolled patients, and disease control was achieved in 31%. On the study overall, not on this receptor specifically: After treatment with radiotherapy and ipilimumab, TCR clones that originated in tumors expanded in peripheral blood. The strongest predictors of response, as reported, were early dynamic changes in blood T cell clones along with a rise in serum interferon-beta after radiation.

The study tested focal radiation therapy combined with CTLA-4 blockade (ipilimumab) in patients with chemo-refractory metastatic non-small-cell lung cancer. V is pruned by 0 bases and J by 7 bases, leaving 5 bases of the junction without a gene match. From the cysteine up to the phenylalanine, the CDR3 has a length of 15 residues. Only the CDR3 region is kept as DNA, spanning 45 bases read in frame from base 1. Looking up the germline V gene yields CDR1 SGDLS and CDR2 YYNGEE. Worth noting for this clone: The specificity of this receptor is unknown. No clone much larger than this one lies a single base away; base qualities are absent.

The library was produced with the immunoSEQ multiplex PCR assay. TCRdb took this table from immuneACCESS and kept in-frame rearrangements with V and J called. Such tables lack part of the clones; where checked against another copy, unresolved V genes explain under half of the gap, and the rest is unexplained. The sample table lists about 44,000 clones, about 74% of them with a count of one. The ten biggest clones cover approximately 2.6% of the sample. The TCR sequence derives from a human donor with non-small cell lung cancer whose response to radiotherapy plus ipilimumab could not be evaluated. The sample in question was peripheral blood, obtained from a patient treated with radiotherapy plus ipilimumab. This sequence uses TRBV9 and TRBJ2-1, with 9 junctional bases fitting TRBD2. The CDR3 protein: CASSVVAGGVNEQFF. Read as DNA, the sequence is TGTGCCAGCAGCGTAGTGGCGGGAGGGGTAAATGAGCAGTTCTTC.